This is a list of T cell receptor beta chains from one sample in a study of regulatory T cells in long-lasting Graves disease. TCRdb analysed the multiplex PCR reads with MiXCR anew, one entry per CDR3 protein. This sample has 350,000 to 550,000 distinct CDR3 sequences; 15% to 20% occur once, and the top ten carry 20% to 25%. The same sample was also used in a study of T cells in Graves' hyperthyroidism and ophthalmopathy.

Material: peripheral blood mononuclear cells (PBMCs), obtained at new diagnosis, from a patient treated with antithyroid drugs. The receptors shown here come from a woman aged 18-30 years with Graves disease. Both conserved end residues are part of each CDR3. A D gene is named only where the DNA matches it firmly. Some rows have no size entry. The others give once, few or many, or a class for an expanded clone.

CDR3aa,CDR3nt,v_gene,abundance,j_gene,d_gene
CASSLSNRAYEQYF,TGTGCCAGCAGCTTATCGAACAGGGCCTACGAGCAGTACTTC,TRBV7-9,.,TRBJ2-7,.
CASSLLAGVPETQYF,TGTGCTAGCAGCTTACTAGCGGGAGTCCCAGAGACCCAGTACTTC,TRBV7-7,few,TRBJ2-5,TRBD2
CASSHVRTDTQYF,TGTGCCAGCAGCCACGTTAGAACTGATACGCAGTATTTT,TRBV3-1,many,TRBJ2-3,.
CASSYRSGRARDEQFF,TGTGCCAGCAGTTACCGTAGCGGGAGGGCCCGGGATGAGCAGTTCTTC,TRBV6-2/TRBV6-3,.,TRBJ2-1,TRBD2
CASSQGQGNEKLFF,TGTGCCAGCAGCCAAGGACAGGGGAATGAAAAACTGTTTTTT,TRBV6-1,many,TRBJ1-4,TRBD1
CASSLTRPMGGNQPQHF,TGTGCCAGCAGCTTAACCCGTCCCATGGGGGGAAATCAGCCCCAGCATTTT,TRBV28,many,TRBJ1-5,.
CASRQTSGRQETQYF,TGTGCCAGCAGACAGACTAGCGGGAGACAGGAGACCCAGTACTTC,TRBV7-9,once,TRBJ2-5,TRBD2
CASSVVGMGHTEAFF,TGTGCCAGCAGCGTAGTCGGGATGGGGCACACTGAAGCTTTCTTT,TRBV9,.,TRBJ1-1,.
CASSLDLGELFF,TGCGCCAGCAGCTTGGACTTAGGGGAGCTGTTTTTT,TRBV5-1,.,TRBJ2-2,.
CACRRTVAGFSDTQYF,TGTGCCTGCCGGAGGACGGTAGCGGGATTTTCAGATACGCAGTATTTT,TRBV30,few,TRBJ2-3,TRBD2
CASSQGTIRYETQYF,TGTGCCAGCAGCCAAGGGACTATAAGATACGAGACCCAGTACTTC,TRBV14,.,TRBJ2-5,.
CSASEAGLPISEQYF,TGCAGTGCTAGTGAAGCGGGGCTACCCATCTCCGAGCAGTACTTC,TRBV20-1,many,TRBJ2-7,TRBD2
CASSHTMSYTDTQYF,TGCGCCAGCAGCCATACTATGAGTTACACAGATACGCAGTATTTT,TRBV4-1,.,TRBJ2-3,.
CSARVIAVVGGAFF,TGCAGTGCTAGAGTAATAGCGGTAGTAGGAGGAGCTTTCTTT,TRBV20-1,few,TRBJ1-1,.
CASNSGRGDEKLFF,TGTGCCAGCAACTCTGGCCGGGGCGATGAAAAACTGTTTTTT,TRBV9,.,TRBJ1-4,.
CASSMRGNSYEQYF,TGTGCCAGTAGTATGAGAGGAAACTCCTACGAGCAGTACTTC,TRBV19,few,TRBJ2-7,.
CASTTGVDYGYTF,TGTGCCAGTACTACAGGGGTAGACTATGGCTACACCTTC,TRBV19,many,TRBJ1-2,TRBD1
CSARGWNTEAFF,TGCAGTGCTAGAGGCTGGAACACTGAAGCTTTCTTT,TRBV20-1,few,TRBJ1-1,.
CASSQGEHQETQYF,TGCGCCAGCAGCCAGGGAGAGCACCAAGAGACCCAGTACTTC,TRBV4-3,.,TRBJ2-5,.
CASSIDTATTNEKLFF,TGTGCCAGCAGCATAGATACAGCCACAACTAATGAAAAACTGTTTTTT,TRBV5-4,.,TRBJ1-4,.
CASSTLGGAKNIQYF,TGTGCCAGCAGTACCCTCGGCGGGGCCAAAAACATTCAGTACTTC,TRBV6-1,many,TRBJ2-4,.
CASSRRANQPQHF,TGTGCCAGCAGTCGCCGGGCTAATCAGCCCCAGCATTTT,TRBV6-1,.,TRBJ1-5,.
CASSLVSAGGTYGYTF,TGCGCCAGCAGCTTGGTCTCGGCAGGGGGCACCTATGGCTACACCTTC,TRBV5-1,.,TRBJ1-2,TRBD1
CAWRVRALDGYTF,TGTGCCTGGAGAGTGAGGGCTCTGGATGGCTACACCTTC,TRBV30,few,TRBJ1-2,.
CASSKGQGGTYEQYF,TGCGCCAGCAGCAAAGGACAGGGGGGCACCTACGAGCAGTACTTC,TRBV4-1,many,TRBJ2-7,TRBD1
CSVAGGTNNEQFF,TGCAGCGTTGCAGGCGGGACCAACAATGAGCAGTTCTTC,TRBV29-1,many,TRBJ2-1,.
CASSLPQDTQYF,TGTGCCAGCAGTTTGCCACAGGATACGCAGTATTTT,TRBV28,many,TRBJ2-3,.
CASSGQAIEAFF,TGTGCCAGCAGTGGACAGGCTATTGAAGCTTTCTTT,TRBV2,.,TRBJ1-1,.
CASSDYLANTGELFF,TGTGCCAGCAGCGACTACCTCGCGAACACCGGGGAGCTGTTTTTT,TRBV6-1,many,TRBJ2-2,.
CASSPPRTSGRVVSGYNEQFF,TGTGCCAGCTCACCACCCCGGACTAGCGGGAGGGTCGTATCCGGCTACAATGAGCAGTTCTTC,TRBV18,once,TRBJ2-1,TRBD2
CASSPGGKLNEQFF,TGTGCCAGCAGCCCCGGCGGGAAACTAAATGAGCAGTTCTTC,TRBV3-1,.,TRBJ2-1,.
CASSSSGRALKSGANVLTF,TGTGCCAGCAGTTCTAGCGGGAGGGCCTTAAAGTCTGGGGCCAACGTCCTGACTTTC,TRBV28,few,TRBJ2-6,TRBD2
CASSPLLGQAYEQYF,TGTGCCAGCAGCCCCCTTCTAGGGCAGGCCTACGAGCAGTACTTC,TRBV27,many,TRBJ2-7,.
CASSQSGLATSSTDTQYF,TGTGCCAGCAGCCAATCAGGACTAGCTACATCTAGCACAGATACGCAGTATTTT,TRBV3-1,many,TRBJ2-3,TRBD2
CASSLAQAAPGGYGYTF,TGTGCCAGCAGCTTAGCGCAGGCAGCACCTGGGGGATATGGCTACACCTTC,TRBV7-9,.,TRBJ1-2,.
CASSIRTSGRVSGELLF,TGTGCCAGCAGCATAAGGACTAGCGGGAGGGTATCCGGGGAGCTGCTTTTT,TRBV3-1,few,TRBJ2-2,TRBD2
CSAPWSLQGFYNEQFF,TGCAGTGCTCCCTGGAGCCTACAGGGTTTTTACAATGAGCAGTTCTTC,TRBV20-1,many,TRBJ2-1,.
CSASPEQETQYF,TGCAGTGCTAGTCCGGAACAAGAGACCCAGTACTTC,TRBV20-1,many,TRBJ2-5,.
CASSPKNTGYEQYF,TGTGCCAGCAGCCCTAAAAATACAGGCTACGAGCAGTACTTC,TRBV11-2,many,TRBJ2-7,.